The 9 T cell receptor beta chains below come from one sample, sequenced in a study of shared clonotypes between healthy human individuals. Produced via immunoSEQ multiplex PCR; TCRdb's table is partial and in-frame only. Of more than 400,000 clones detected, 81% appear once; the ten largest clones hold 12%. Sequencing was done on a sample of PBMCs. These receptors were taken from a woman aged 40 to 50 in good health. Some clones in this sample may be carry-over from other donors' samples.

The gene calls are TRBV19 and TRBJ2-2; D call uncertain. The V gene's germline CDR1 is LNHDA and CDR2 SQIVND (reference sequence). The V end was cut by 3 bases, the J end by 3 bases, with 8 bases between. The CDR3 contains 14 residues. The CDR3 DNA reads as TGTGCCAGTAGTATGGTTCTAGACACCGGGGAGCTGTTTTTT. Its translation is CASSMVLDTGELFF.

Notes on this clone: Given a far larger clone just one base away, this is likely a sequencing read error. This sequence joins TRBV30 and TRBJ2-2, with a possible D match to TRBD2 (6 bases). Germline values: CDR1 GTSNPN, CDR2 SVGIG (reference sequence). The CDR3 has 15 residues. Here the CDR3 DNA reads TGTGCCTTGAGTCGGCTAGCGACCATAACCGGGGAGCTGTTTTTT. This sequence encodes CALSRLATITGELFF.

As to this clone: This sequence is one base from a far larger clone and is likely a read error. The chain uses TRBV4-1 and TRBJ1-5; 7 bases align to TRBD1. This CDR3 contains 16 residues. Germline values: CDR1 MGHRA, CDR2 YSYEKL. The CDR3 here is CASCQGTADSNQPQHF. The CDR3 DNA follows: TGCGCCAGCTGCCAAGGGACAGCTGATAGCAATCAGCCCCAGCATTTT.

This chain links TRBV9 with TRBJ2-7; unclear D gene. V lost 0 bases to trimming and J lost 0 bases, with 10 bases between them. Germline CDR1 and CDR2: SGDLS and YYNGEE. This CDR3 region has 15 residues. The CDR3 nucleotides are TGTGCCAGCAGCGTAGGTGCAGGTTCCTCCTACGAGCAGTACTTC. Translating it yields CASSVGAGSSYEQYF. Combining the CDR3 with reference TRBV9 and TRBJ2-7 gives the whole variable domain DSGVTQTPKHLITATGQRVTLRCSPRSGDLSVYWYQQSLDQGLQFLIQYYNGEERAKGNILERFSAQQFPDLHSELNLSSLELGDSALYFCASSVGAGSSYEQYFGPGTRLTVT.

The rearrangement uses TRBV4-1 and TRBJ1-2; D ambiguous. The V end was cut by 2 bases, the J end by 0 bases, with 22 bases between. The CDR3 covers 19 residues. Germline CDR1 reads MGHRA; CDR2 reads YSYEKL. The CDR3 sequence is CASSQFVSIDASANYGYTF. DNA for the CDR3: TGCGCCAGCAGCCAATTTGTATCCATTGATGCGTCGGCTAACTATGGCTACACCTTC.

In nucleotides, the CDR3 is TGTGCCAGCAGTTTGCCAGGGGGTCTGGAAAAACTGTTTTTT. This sequence encodes CASSLPGGLEKLFF. The chain is built from TRBV28 and TRBJ1-4; 7 bases match TRBD1. V shed 3 bases, J shed 8 bases, and the junction held 6 bases outside the gene matches. The CDR3 covers 14 residues. Germline lookup yields CDR1 MDHEN and CDR2 SYDVKM.

This rearrangement joins TRBV5-5 to TRBJ1-3; D unresolved. Trimming cost V 0 bases and J 4 bases, with 17 bases left between them. The germline V gene has CDR1 SGHKS and CDR2 YYEKEE (reference sequence). CDR3 size: 17 residues. The CDR3 DNA sequence: TGTGCCAGCAGCTTGGTCCCCGTCGCGTTATCAGGAAACACCATATATTTT. Encoded protein: CASSLVPVALSGNTIYF.

As to this clone: The junction differs from germline at one of its ends, possibly a read error. The chain has TRBV6-1 and TRBJ1-2; D not resolved. Germline V gives CDR1 MNHNS, CDR2 SASEGT. This CDR3 has 12 amino acids. The CDR3 coding sequence is TGTGCAAGCAGTGCCGGGATGGGTGGCTACACCTTC. It yields the protein CASSAGMGGYTF.

This chain links TRBV6-1 with TRBJ1-4; possible D gene TRBD1, 5 bases. The CDR3 has 15 residues. Germline values: CDR1 MNHNS, CDR2 SASEGT. Between the trimmed V and J ends, which lost 1 base and 8 bases, there was a span of 14 bases. CDR3 amino acids: CASSEGSAGREKLFF. CDR3 in DNA: TGTGCCAGCAGTGAAGGTTCGGCAGGGCGAGAAAAACTGTTTTTT.